The present TCR beta chain was sequenced within a study of blood T cell repertoires in COVID-19 (dated by TCRdb to 2018 to 2021). A note on the overall study: Samples covering the acute and convalescent phases of COVID-19 were provided by collaborators in the United States, Italy and Spain. The repertoires were released in a freely available public database intended as a resource for research on the immune response to SARS-CoV-2. The samples were drawn from two sources: the first 160 participants of the ongoing ImmuneRACE study, and some 1,300 subjects contributed by 6 global collaborators. The material from the prospective study consisted of cDNA or gDNA derived from T cells, B-cell-depleted T cells, or PBMCs. Deeply sampled blood TCRbeta repertoires from subjects exposed to, actively infected with, or recovered from COVID-19 were included in the dataset. The sample metadata nearly always contained a de-identified subject ID, COVID-19 status, age in years and sex. HLA class I and class II types, where available, came from metadata supplied by the sample provider rather than from assay-based typing. The study at large found these results: How much clinical and demographic metadata was included differed by source and by participant, and the metadata was provided uncurated.

Another Seattle source contributed samples from volunteer blood donors who had recovered from COVID-19. Each collaborating institution followed its own protocols to collect whole blood in K2EDTA tubes. For TCRbeta analysis, collaborators shipped samples in one of three forms: frozen whole blood, isolated PBMCs, or DNA extracted from either of those sample types. The immunoSEQ Assay, a bias-controlled multiplex PCR, was used to amplify TCRbeta CDR3 regions from genomic DNA. The study's own analysis went as follows. Within the assay, amplification of reference gene primers was used to estimate how many nucleated cells each sample contained. To quantify the absolute abundance of each unique TCRbeta CDR3 rearrangement, sequence reads were collapsed and filtered. For each sample, productive Simpson clonality was calculated as the square root of Simpson's diversity index across productive rearrangements. As stored in TCRdb, this immuneACCESS dataset retains in-frame rearrangements with V and J assigned. A fraction of the clones does not appear; measured against another copy, unresolved V genes explain less than half of the discrepancy, and the remainder lacks a known reason. Clonal size and the V and J genes are those of that table, whereas D and trimming came from the DNA. The sample has a few hundred thousand clones on record, 84% of them singletons. The ten largest make up about 1.5% of the sample.

With respect to this clone: Which antigen it targets is not known. An end of the junction does not agree with germline; a read error may underlie this.

The sequenced sample consisted of peripheral blood. The sequence was obtained from a woman aged 40 to 50 who had recovered from COVID-19.

The CDR3 has the sequence CASSIGQSYNEQFF. Here is the DNA: TGTGCCAGTAGCATAGGACAGTCCTACAATGAGCAGTTCTTC. The sequence is built from TRBV19 and TRBJ2-1, with TRBD1 tentatively as D gene (6 bases match). The CDR3 has 14 amino acids, counting the end cysteine and phenylalanine. The only DNA kept is the CDR3, 42 bases in frame from the first base. Looking up the germline V gene (reference sequence) yields CDR1 LNHDA and CDR2 SQIVND.